The 28 T cell receptor beta chains presented below share a single source sample, sequenced in a study of response to subunit inactivated influenza vaccine. TCRdb reprocessed the RT-PCR reads via MiXCR and lists one record per CDR3 protein. This sample has more than 500,000 distinct CDR3 sequences; about 10% occur once, and the top ten carry around 10%. This same sample was also taken into another study, of T cells expressing NK-cell markers. From that report: UMIs were included in TCR beta cDNA generated by 5'RACE template switching.

The sequenced sample was PBMCs from blood, obtained on the day of vaccination. These receptors originate from a man aged 45-60 years who received an inactivated influenza vaccine.

This clonotype showed up just a few times. J is TRBJ2-1 and V is TRBV5-1, with TRBD2 matching 11 bases. CDR1 is SGHRS and CDR2 is YFSETQ in the germline V gene. The junction had 4 bases not matched to a gene; V was cut back by 0 bases and J by 5 bases. The CDR3 length is 16 residues. The CDR3 nucleotides read TGCGCCAGCAGCTTGGCCGGGACTAGCGGCAACAATGAGCAGTTCTTC. Translated: CASSLAGTSGNNEQFF.

The chain carries TRBV18 and TRBJ2-1, with no clear D. CDR3 length: 13 amino acids. In germline, CDR1 is KGHSH, CDR2 LQKENI. V was clipped by 1 base and J by 8 bases, with 9 bases between them. The CDR3 DNA is TGTGCCAGCTCACCACTCCGGGTTGATGAGCAGTTCTTC. It is translated as CASSPLRVDEQFF.

CDR3 in DNA: TGTGCCAGCAGCTTATCGGGCCCAAGAGATGGCATTCAGTACTTC. Its protein product is CASSLSGPRDGIQYF. This chain joins TRBV7-9 and TRBJ2-4; no firm D call. Trimming removed 2 bases from V and 9 bases from J, with 17 bases in between. Germline V gene lookup returns CDR1 SEHNR and CDR2 FQNEAQ (reference sequence). The CDR3 has 15 amino acids.

This chain connects TRBV11-2 to TRBJ2-1, with 10 bases aligning to TRBD2. V trimming: 3 bases; J trimming: 6 bases; junction bases outside the gene matches: 14. There are 18 residues in the CDR3. Germline CDR1 is SGHAT and CDR2 is FQNNGV. The CDR3 here is CASSFSGLAPNRPNEQFF. The DNA for the CDR3 is TGTGCCAGCAGCTTTTCGGGACTAGCGCCAAATCGGCCCAATGAGCAGTTCTTC.

The chain is built from TRBV20-1 and TRBJ2-1; TRBD2 agrees at 8 bases. The CDR3 length is 14 residues. The germline V gene encodes CDR1 DFQATT and CDR2 SNEGSKA (reference sequence). V dropped 6 bases and J dropped 4; count of bases not matched to a gene: 8. This chain's CDR3 is CSAQPTSVYNEQFF. CDR3 DNA: TGCAGTGCCCAACCGACTAGCGTATACAATGAGCAGTTCTTC.

This CDR3 is CSASDILNSPLHF. In DNA, the CDR3 is TGCAGTGCTAGCGACATTCTTAATTCACCCCTCCACTTT. The V gene is TRBV20-1, the J gene TRBJ1-6; D uncertain. Germline assignment: CDR1 DFQATT and CDR2 SNEGSKA (reference sequence). Trimming stripped 3 bases from V and 6 bases from J, with 9 bases between. CDR3 size: 13 residues.

This clonotype was seen more than once but under ten times. The chain has TRBV6-2 or TRBV6-3 and TRBJ2-7; tentative D call: TRBD2 (5 bases). The CDR3 contains 13 residues. CDR1 is MNHEY and CDR2 is SVGEGT in the germline V gene. Deletions cut 4 bases from V and 6 bases from J, with 13 bases between. CDR3 DNA: TGTGCCAGCAGTTCCCGGGGTCGCCGCGAGCAGTACTTC. This encodes CASSSRGRREQYF.

The chain uses TRBV6-1 and TRBJ2-3, with D hard to call. Trimming stripped 1 base from V and 2 bases from J, with 1 base between. Per germline, CDR1 MNHNS and CDR2 SASEGT. CDR3 length: 12 residues. The CDR3, as DNA: TGTGCCAGCAGTGAAGTCACAGATACGCAGTATTTT. Its protein is CASSEVTDTQYF.

This clonotype was detected ten times or more. This rearrangement joins TRBV12-3 or TRBV12-4 to TRBJ2-2; D might be TRBD1 (5 bases). Trimming shortened V by 7 bases and J by 5 bases, and 11 bases separated the two germline ends. The CDR3 runs 13 residues. The CDR3 spells CASNWQGTGELFF. For the CDR3, the DNA is TGTGCCAGCAACTGGCAGGGTACCGGGGAGCTGTTTTTT.

This clonotype was detected only a few times. V gene TRBV20-1 combines with J gene TRBJ1-2, with D maybe TRBD1 (5 bases). V was shortened by 5 bases and J by 8 bases, with 18 bases between the two germline ends. The CDR3 loop spans 13 amino acids. CDR1 and CDR2 (germline): DFQATT, SNEGSKA (reference sequence). For the CDR3, the DNA is TGCAGTGCTTTAGACAGAACGGTGCGCGGCTACACCTTC. As protein: CSALDRTVRGYTF.

This chain connects TRBV6-2 or TRBV6-3 to TRBJ1-5; perhaps TRBD1 as D (6 bases). V lost 0 bases to trimming and J lost 1 base, with 19 bases between them. CDR3 size: 19 residues. Germline CDR1 MNHEY, CDR2 SVGEGT. The CDR3 DNA sequence: TGTGCCAGCAGTTACTCGCCAGGGGTTGCCCTTTGGAGCAATCAGCCCCAGCATTTT. Its protein product is CASSYSPGVALWSNQPQHF.

This clonotype occurred a few times. The chain couples TRBV18 to TRBJ1-2; 7 bases are shared with TRBD1. CDR1 and CDR2 (germline): KGHSH, LQKENI. The CDR3 has 14 residues. V was pared by 2 bases and J by 8 bases, with 8 bases of the junction left unmatched. The CDR3: CASSPETGEKGYTF. Written as DNA, the CDR3 is TGTGCCAGCTCACCAGAAACAGGGGAGAAGGGCTACACCTTC.

This clonotype came up a few times. In nucleotides, the CDR3 is TGTGCCAGCGGGTCCAGACAGGGGGAAAATCAGCCCCAGCATTTT. It yields the protein CASGSRQGENQPQHF. This chain uses TRBV12-3 or TRBV12-4 with TRBJ1-5; the match to TRBD1 covers 9 bases. The V and J ends lost 8 bases and 4 bases, in that order; junction bases with no gene match: 9. The CDR3 consists of 15 residues.

In this sample, this clonotype turned up a few times. For the CDR3, the DNA is TGCAGTGCTAGCGGGGGGGCCGGCAAAAACATTCAGTACTTC. It is translated as CSASGGAGKNIQYF. The rearrangement uses TRBV20-1 and TRBJ2-4; 8 nucleotides align to TRBD2. V shed 3 bases and J 3 bases; nucleotides not matched to a gene: 4. The CDR3 extends over 14 amino acids. Germline V gene sequence: CDR1 DFQATT, CDR2 SNEGSKA (reference sequence).

J is TRBJ2-7 and V is TRBV6-2 or TRBV6-3, with 10 positions matching TRBD2. The trim removed 8 bases at V and 3 bases at J, leaving 7 bases unmatched. Germline V lookup: CDR1 MNHEY, CDR2 SVGEGT. The CDR3 extends over 14 amino acids. The CDR3 DNA reads as TGTGCCAGCTTACTAGCGGGGAGAAACTACGAGCAGTACTTC. This gives the protein CASLLAGRNYEQYF.

This clonotype was detected only a few times. The chain links TRBV6-2 or TRBV6-3 to TRBJ2-1, with a possible D match to TRBD1 (9 bases). V was trimmed by 0 bases and J by 4 bases, leaving 19 bases between them. This CDR3 is 18 amino acids long. Germline assignment: CDR1 MNHEY and CDR2 SVGEGT. This chain's CDR3 is CASSYSVISGTGYNEQFF. In nucleotides, the CDR3 is TGTGCCAGCAGTTACTCGGTAATTAGCGGGACAGGGTACAATGAGCAGTTCTTC.

This clonotype showed up many times. V gene TRBV27 combines with J gene TRBJ2-3; TRBD2 matches at 13 bases. The J segment lost 5 bases and the V segment lost 6 bases, leaving 2 bases of the junction unmatched. CDR1 MNHEY and CDR2 SMNVEV come from the germline V gene (reference sequence). The CDR3 totals 14 residues. CDR3 DNA: TGTGCCAGCAGACGACTAGCGGGGGGAGATACGCAGTATTTT. It encodes CASRRLAGGDTQYF.

This clonotype appeared a few times. The chain carries TRBV7-9 and TRBJ2-1; 7 bases are a match to TRBD1. The CDR3 consists of 16 residues. Trimming at V came to 5 bases and at J to 0 bases, leaving 7 bases not matched to a gene. In germline, CDR1 is SEHNR, CDR2 FQNEAQ (reference sequence). The CDR3 protein is CASSKGQFFSYNEQFF. The CDR3 region has the DNA TGTGCCAGCAGCAAGGGACAGTTCTTCTCCTACAATGAGCAGTTCTTC. The variable domain in full, with the rest retrieved from reference TRBV7-9 and TRBJ2-1, is DTGVSQNPRHKITKRGQNVTFRCDPISEHNRLYWYRQTLGQGPEFLTYFQNEAQLEKSRLLSDRFSAERPKGSFSTLEIQRTEQGDSAMYLCASSKGQFFSYNEQFFGPGTRLTVL.

This clonotype was seen only a few times. CDR3 sequence reads: CASTINRANTEAFF. The DNA for the CDR3 is TGTGCCAGCACCATTAACAGGGCGAACACTGAAGCTTTCTTT. This chain uses TRBV2 with TRBJ1-1; perhaps TRBD1 as D (6 bases). The CDR3 has 14 residues. Germline lookup yields CDR1 SNHLY and CDR2 FYNNEI. The germline V and J ends were trimmed by 7 bases and 1 base, with 13 bases remaining between them.

The J gene is TRBJ2-2, the V gene TRBV12-3 or TRBV12-4; 9 bases fit TRBD1. J was trimmed by 4 bases and V by 5 bases; bases with no gene match: 2. The CDR3 is 14 residues long. The CDR3 nucleotides read TGTGCCAGCAGTAAGACAGGGGGCACCGGGGAGCTGTTTTTT. This sequence encodes CASSKTGGTGELFF.

In DNA, the CDR3 is TGCGCCAGCAGCCAAGATCCTCAGGGGCCTACCGGGGAGCTGTTTTTT. This sequence encodes CASSQDPQGPTGELFF. The rearrangement uses TRBV4-3 and TRBJ2-2; D possibly corresponds to TRBD1 (6 bases). Germline CDR1 is LGHNA and CDR2 is YSLEER. The CDR3 runs to 16 residues. Trimming took off 0 bases at V and 5 bases at J, with 13 bases between the two ends.

The table lists this clonotype with a count of one. The chain uses TRBV11-3 and TRBJ2-1; 10 nucleotides align to TRBD2. Looked up from germline, CDR1 is SGHNT and CDR2 is YENEEA. The J segment lost 6 bases and the V segment lost 6 bases, leaving 8 bases of the junction unmatched. The CDR3 contains 15 residues. This CDR3 reads CASSPSGGAGNEQFF. The CDR3 bases are TGTGCCAGCAGTCCGAGCGGGGGGGCTGGCAATGAGCAGTTCTTC.

This clonotype was detected many times. The gene calls are TRBV12-3 or TRBV12-4 and TRBJ2-7; tentatively, D is TRBD1 or TRBD2 (5 bases each). With 5 bases removed from V and 8 bases from J, the gap between germline ends came to 10 bases. The CDR3 covers 11 residues. The CDR3 here is CASSAGSQQYF. The CDR3, as DNA: TGTGCCAGCAGTGCAGGGAGTCAGCAGTACTTC.

This clonotype turned up a few times. The V gene is TRBV27, the J gene TRBJ2-3, with 11 positions matching TRBD2. The V gene end was trimmed by 6 bases and the J gene end by 6 bases; junction bases not matched to a gene: 14. Germline CDR1 reads MNHEY; CDR2 reads SMNVEV (reference sequence). The CDR3 length is 17 residues. The CDR3 spells CASRINNLAGGRDTQYF. CDR3 nucleotide sequence: TGTGCCAGCAGGATTAACAACCTAGCGGGGGGTAGGGATACGCAGTATTTT.

The V gene is TRBV6-2 or TRBV6-3, the J gene TRBJ2-2; D might be TRBD2 (6 bases). The CDR3 loop spans 13 amino acids. The V end was cut by 7 bases, the J end by 6 bases, with 12 bases between. CDR1 and CDR2 from the germline V gene are MNHEY and SVGEGT. CDR3 region: CASTTPGAGELFF. In nucleotides, the CDR3 is TGTGCCAGCACCACCCCGGGGGCCGGGGAGCTGTTTTTT.

The rearrangement joins TRBV12-3 or TRBV12-4 to TRBJ2-3; 7 bases are shared with TRBD2. This CDR3 spans 16 amino acids. With 5 bases clipped from V and 2 bases from J, the junction kept 10 bases outside the gene matches. CDR3 sequence reads: CASSLSGELPTDTQYF. In DNA form, the CDR3 reads TGTGCCAGCAGTCTAAGCGGGGAACTACCCACAGATACGCAGTATTTT.

V gene TRBV18 combines with J gene TRBJ2-7; D is unclear. V lost 3 bases, J lost 3 bases, and 15 bases lay in between. Germline CDR1 reads KGHSH; CDR2 reads LQKENI. The CDR3 length is 15 residues. This chain's CDR3 is CASSPDDGQLYEQYF. CDR3 sequence (DNA): TGTGCCAGCTCACCTGATGACGGGCAGCTCTACGAGCAGTACTTC. The full variable domain, its missing parts supplied by reference TRBV18 and TRBJ2-7, is NAGVMQNPRHLVRRRGQEARLRCSPMKGHSHVYWYRQLPEEGLKFMVYLQKENIIDESGMPKERFSAEFPKEGPSILRIQQVVRGDSAAYFCASSPDDGQLYEQYFGPGTRLTVT.

V usage is TRBV7-8 and J usage is TRBJ2-5; no clear D gene. The CDR3 is 13 residues long. Germline V CDR1 and CDR2: SGHVS, FQNEAQ. V lost 6 bases, J lost 2 bases, and 10 bases lay in between. The CDR3 sequence is CASRAGGQETQYF. CDR3 coding DNA: TGTGCCAGCAGGGCAGGCGGTCAAGAGACCCAGTACTTC.